This TCR beta chain was sequenced during a study of glioma-infiltrating T cells after dendritic cell vaccination. Findings and limits, study-wide: Higher TCR clonality did not directly relate to longer survival.

Indicated time point: after dendritic cell vaccination, including at tumor progression/relapse. The CDR3 sequence is 14 residues long. Germline V CDR1 and CDR2: SGHRS, YFSETQ. Trimming took off 4 bases at V and 4 bases at J, with 13 bases between the two ends. For this clone: Its antigen is still unknown.

This table comes from immunoSEQ multiplex PCR, and its TCRdb copy is limited to in-frame clones, with some not included. In the table there are tens of thousands of clones, over 75% of which are singletons. This receptor was obtained from a human donor with glioblastoma. Sequencing was performed on blood, taken after dendritic cell vaccination. The chain is built from TRBV5-1 and TRBJ2-3, with D perhaps TRBD1 (5 bases). As DNA, the CDR3 is TGCGCCAGCAGCCCCCAGACAGTTGCAGATACGCAGTATTTT. Translated, it gives CASSPQTVADTQYF. The variable domain in full, completed from reference TRBV5-1 and TRBJ2-3, reads KAGVTQTPRYLIKTRGQQVTLSCSPISGHRSVSWYQQTPGQGLQFLFEYFSETQRNKGNFPGRFSGRQFSNSRSEMNVSTLELGDSALYLCASSPQTVADTQYFGPGTRLTVL.